The present T cell receptor beta chain was sequenced within a study of blood T cell repertoires in COVID-19. Background on the study: Acute-phase and convalescent COVID-19 samples originated in the United States, Italy and Spain. Sample material is recorded as cDNA or gDNA derived from T cells, B-cell-depleted T cells, or PBMCs.

Authors' methods: Counts of nucleated cells, estimated from reference gene primer amplification, were obtained. Here immunoSEQ multiplex PCR was the method, and the copy in TCRdb shows in-frame clones only, minus some. That table furnishes V, J and clone size, whereas the DNA furnished D and trimming. The sample carries 250,000 to 300,000 clones, around 90% recorded once. Seattle participants joined during active infection and were tracked over time. This CDR3 spans 16 amino acids. In germline, CDR1 is WNHNN, CDR2 SYGVQD (reference sequence). V lost 5 bases and J lost 1; bases outside the gene matches: 7.

This sequence originates from a woman in her sixties with COVID-19, enrolled during active disease. The J gene is TRBJ1-5, the V gene TRBV10-1, with TRBD1 matching 8 bases. The sample was peripheral blood. The CDR3 nucleotides are TGCGCCAGCAGTCGCAGGGGGCCTGCGAGCAATCAGCCCCAGCATTTT. Its protein is CASSRRGPASNQPQHF.